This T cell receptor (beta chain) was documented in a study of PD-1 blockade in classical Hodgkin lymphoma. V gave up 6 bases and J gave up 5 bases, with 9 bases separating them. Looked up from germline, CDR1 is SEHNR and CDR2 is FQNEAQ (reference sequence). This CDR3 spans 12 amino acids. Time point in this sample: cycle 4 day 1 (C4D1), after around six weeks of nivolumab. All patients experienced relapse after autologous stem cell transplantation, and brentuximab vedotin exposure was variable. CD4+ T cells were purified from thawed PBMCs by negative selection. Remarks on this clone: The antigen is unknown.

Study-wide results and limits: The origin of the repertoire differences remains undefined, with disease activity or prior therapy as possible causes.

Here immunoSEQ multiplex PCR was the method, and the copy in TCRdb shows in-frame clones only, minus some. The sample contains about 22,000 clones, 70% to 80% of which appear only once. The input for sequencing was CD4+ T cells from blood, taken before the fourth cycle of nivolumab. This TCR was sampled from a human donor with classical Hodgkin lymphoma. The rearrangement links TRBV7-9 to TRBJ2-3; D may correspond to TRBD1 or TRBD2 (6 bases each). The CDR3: CASREGGDTQYF. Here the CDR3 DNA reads TGTGCCAGCAGAGAGGGGGGAGATACGCAGTATTTT.